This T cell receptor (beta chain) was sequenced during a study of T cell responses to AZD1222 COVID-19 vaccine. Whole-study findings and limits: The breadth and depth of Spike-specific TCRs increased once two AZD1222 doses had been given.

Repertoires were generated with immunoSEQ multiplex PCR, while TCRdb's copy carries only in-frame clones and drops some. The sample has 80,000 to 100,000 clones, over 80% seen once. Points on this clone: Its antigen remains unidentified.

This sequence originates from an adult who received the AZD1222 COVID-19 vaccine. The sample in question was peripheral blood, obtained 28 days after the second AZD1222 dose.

Here the CDR3 reads CASSLGGGSSYEQYF. The CDR3 DNA reads as TGTGCCAGCAGCTTGGGAGGGGGGAGCTCCTACGAGCAGTACTTC. The chain joins TRBV5-4 to TRBJ2-7; D may match TRBD1 or TRBD2 (6 bases each). V lost 0 bases to trimming and J lost 0 bases, with 10 bases between them. Germline V gene lookup returns CDR1 SGHNT and CDR2 YYREEE (reference sequence). There are 15 residues in the CDR3.